A single sample gave rise to the 18 T cell receptor beta chains below, sequenced in a study of technical replicates of blood from four donors (dated by TCRdb to 2016 to 2017). Library preparation was by the immunoSEQ multiplex PCR assay. Drawn from immuneACCESS, this table holds only the in-frame rearrangements with V and J called that TCRdb kept. Clones are partly lost; checked studies trace under half to an unresolved V gene and leave the rest unexplained. Present in this sample are 50,000 to 65,000 clones, nearly 90% of which were seen just once. The ten largest clones capture 4% to 5% of the sample. The sample taken for sequencing was PBMCs. All receptors derive from a human donor in good health. Some clones in this sample may be carry-over from other donors' samples.

This clone is judged medium-sized. The genes are TRBV15 and TRBJ2-7; 9 bases align to TRBD2. CDR3 length: 17 residues. Germline trimming cut 2 bases from V and 6 bases from J; bases unmatched to any gene: 14. Germline V gene sequence: CDR1 LNHNV, CDR2 YYDKDF (reference sequence). CDR3 residues: CATSRRVGREGPAEQYF. The CDR3 DNA reads TGTGCCACCAGCAGAAGAGTTGGGCGGGAGGGCCCCGCCGAGCAGTACTTC.

The chain uses TRBV27 and TRBJ1-2; tentative D call: TRBD1 (5 bases). The CDR3 is made up of 14 amino acids. V lost 2 bases and J lost 1, with 8 bases in between. The V gene's germline CDR1 is MNHEY and CDR2 SMNVEV (reference sequence). The CDR3 spells CASSLQGFNYGYTF. As DNA, the CDR3 is TGTGCCAGCAGTTTACAGGGTTTTAACTATGGCTACACCTTC.

The V gene is TRBV4-2, the J gene TRBJ2-3; 9 bases agree with TRBD2. V lost 1 base to trimming and J lost 9 bases; unmatched junction nucleotides: 11. CDR3 length: 16 residues. Germline CDR1 reads LGHNA; CDR2 reads YNFKEQ. Here the CDR3 DNA reads TGTGCCAGCAGCCAAGTGGGCGCGGGGGGGCCGCACACGCAGTATTTT. Translation: CASSQVGAGGPHTQYF.

V and J are TRBV5-1 and TRBJ2-5; D unclear. This CDR3 contains 15 residues. Trimming took 2 bases from V and 2 from J, leaving 13 bases between them. Germline CDR1 is SGHRS and CDR2 is YFSETQ. CDR3 DNA: TGCGCCAGCAGCTTCTCGACCGGGTTTCAAGAGACCCAGTACTTC. This codes for CASSFSTGFQETQYF.

The chain recombines TRBV9 with TRBJ2-5; 10 nucleotides match TRBD1. The CDR3 is 15 amino acids. V shed 4 bases, J shed 2 bases, and the junction held 5 bases outside the gene matches. Looked up from germline, CDR1 is SGDLS and CDR2 is YYNGEE. The CDR3 sequence: CASSLGQGRQETQYF. The CDR3 DNA is TGTGCCAGCAGCCTGGGACAGGGGAGGCAAGAGACCCAGTACTTC.

This chain connects TRBV11-1 to TRBJ2-7; D not certain. Germline V CDR1 and CDR2: SGHAT, FQDESV (reference sequence). The CDR3 sequence is 13 residues long. Trimming stripped 4 bases from V and 0 bases from J, with 7 bases between. CDR3 sequence: CASSSGYSYEQYF. The CDR3 DNA sequence: TGTGCCAGCAGCTCCGGGTACTCCTACGAGCAGTACTTC.

The chain carries TRBV5-6 and TRBJ2-7; D is possibly TRBD2 (7 bases). CDR3 size: 16 residues. Germline V gives CDR1 SGHDT, CDR2 YYEEEE. V was pared by 5 bases and J by 1 base, with 19 bases between. The CDR3: CASSLDRGGASYEQYF. The CDR3 nucleotides are TGTGCCAGCAGTTTAGATAGGGGGGGCGCTTCCTACGAGCAGTACTTC.

This chain uses TRBV7-9 with TRBJ1-2; D unclear. CDR3 size: 14 residues. CDR1 SEHNR and CDR2 FQNEAQ come from the germline V gene (reference sequence). V lost 5 bases and J lost 4, with 14 bases in between. The CDR3 protein is CASSPPFEAYGYTF. For the CDR3, the DNA is TGTGCCAGCAGCCCCCCTTTCGAAGCCTATGGCTACACCTTC.

This sequence joins TRBV18 and TRBJ2-5; TRBD2 is a possible D gene (6 bases). V lost 6 bases and J lost 1, with 12 bases in between. Germline lookup yields CDR1 KGHSH and CDR2 LQKENI. The CDR3 consists of 14 residues. CDR3 DNA sequence: TGTGCCAGCTCCCTGGGACTTACCCAAGAGACCCAGTACTTC. Translation gives CASSLGLTQETQYF.

The V gene is TRBV7-2, the J gene TRBJ2-7, with D unresolved. The CDR3 has 12 residues. The V end was cut by 5 bases, the J end by 3 bases, with 8 bases between. The germline CDR1 and CDR2 sequences are SGHTA and FQGNSA. The CDR3 protein is CASSPIYYEQYF. The CDR3 DNA sequence: TGTGCCAGCAGCCCTATTTACTACGAGCAGTACTTC. Variable domain in full (rest from reference TRBV7-2 and TRBJ2-7): GAGVSQSPSNKVTEKGKDVELRCDPISGHTALYWYRQSLGQGLEFLIYFQGNSAPDKSGLPSDRFSAERTGGSVSTLTIQRTQQEDSAVYLCASSPIYYEQYFGPGTRLTVT.

The sample holds a few counts of this clone. This chain uses TRBV19 with TRBJ1-2; 7 bases align to TRBD1. The V and J ends lost 5 bases and 7 bases, in that order; junction bases with no gene match: 4. From germline, CDR1 is LNHDA and CDR2 SQIVND (reference sequence). The length of the CDR3 is 12 residues. The CDR3 loop is CASSPRTGGYTF. In nucleotides, the CDR3 is TGTGCCAGTAGTCCCCGGACAGGTGGCTACACCTTC.

J is TRBJ2-7 and V is TRBV6-5, with D possibly TRBD2 on 7 matching bases. Trimming pared 6 bases from V and 2 bases from J, leaving 17 bases between. The CDR3 has 15 residues. From germline, CDR1 is MNHEY and CDR2 SVGAGI. CDR3 protein: CASSTGGATPYEQYF. DNA for the CDR3: TGTGCCAGCAGCACTGGGGGGGCTACTCCCTACGAGCAGTACTTC.

J is TRBJ2-3 and V is TRBV5-1; the match to TRBD2 covers 12 bases. Germline trimming cut 5 bases from V and 7 bases from J; bases unmatched to any gene: 11. The CDR3 runs to 16 residues. Germline values: CDR1 SGHRS, CDR2 YFSETQ. This CDR3 is CASSSLAGGPSHTQYF. CDR3 DNA: TGCGCCAGCAGTTCTCTAGCGGGGGGGCCCTCGCATACGCAGTATTTT.

V is TRBV4-3 and J is TRBJ2-1; 8 bases are shared with TRBD2. J lost 4 bases, V lost 0 bases, and 5 bases had no gene match. Germline CDR1 is LGHNA and CDR2 is YSLEER. This CDR3 spans 16 amino acids. CDR3 nucleotide sequence: TGCGCCAGCAGCCAAGAGACGGCGGGAGGTTACAATGAGCAGTTCTTC. Translated: CASSQETAGGYNEQFF.

Written as DNA, the CDR3 is TGTGCCAGCAGCATGGGACTAGCGGGAGTACGAGAGCAGTACTTC. Translated, it gives CASSMGLAGVREQYF. The chain recombines TRBV7-6 with TRBJ2-7; TRBD2 matches 14 bases. With 5 bases clipped from V and 7 bases from J, the junction kept 7 bases outside the gene matches. Per the germline V gene, CDR1 is SGHVS and CDR2 is FNYEAQ. This CDR3 has 15 amino acids.

The chain uses TRBV13 and TRBJ2-7; D call uncertain. V lost 5 bases, J lost 0 bases, and 8 bases lay in between. The CDR3 loop spans 13 amino acids. Germline values: CDR1 PRHDT, CDR2 FYEKMQ (reference sequence). CDR3 amino acids: CASSPPSSYEQYF. The CDR3 nucleotides are TGTGCCAGCAGCCCCCCGAGCTCCTACGAGCAGTACTTC.

The rearrangement joins TRBV19 to TRBJ1-2; D not resolved. The CDR3 spans 14 residues. Germline assignment: CDR1 LNHDA and CDR2 SQIVND (reference sequence). The V and J ends lost 3 bases and 4 bases respectively, with 12 bases between them. The CDR3 region is CASSILGGTYGYTF. The DNA for the CDR3 is TGTGCCAGTAGTATCCTTGGAGGAACCTATGGCTACACCTTC.

The chain is built from TRBV30 and TRBJ1-4; D unclear. CDR3 length equals 13 residues. V lost 2 bases, J lost 4 bases, and 8 bases lay in between. Germline-derived CDR1 and CDR2 are GTSNPN and SVGIG (reference sequence). CDR3 sequence: CAWSSELNEKLFF. The CDR3 DNA follows: TGTGCCTGGAGTAGTGAGCTTAATGAAAAACTGTTTTTT.